This TCR beta chain was documented in a study of human T cells and chemical hapten exposure. V shed 4 bases and J shed 2 bases, with 16 bases lying between them. Germline-derived CDR1 and CDR2 are DFQATT and SNEGSKA (reference sequence). CDR3 length: 15 residues. Time point denoted: pre-sensitization, week 0. Described treatment: therapeutic diphenylcyclopropenone sensitization with weekly scalp DPC. One entry per CDR3 protein, called by TCRdb with MiXCR from the RACE reads. The sample includes about 80,000 distinct CDR3 sequences, 14% of them seen just once. The sequencing here drew on whole blood, taken in connection with sensitization to the hapten diphenylcyclopropenone (DPC). The source is a woman aged 50 to 60 with alopecia areata. Some clones in this sample may be carry-over from other donors' samples. The rearrangement links TRBV20-1 to TRBJ2-3, with D maybe TRBD2 (6 bases). The CDR3 sequence is CSATGTGNSTDTQYF. The CDR3 coding sequence is TGCAGTGCTACCGGGACTGGCAATTCCACAGATACGCAGTATTTT.